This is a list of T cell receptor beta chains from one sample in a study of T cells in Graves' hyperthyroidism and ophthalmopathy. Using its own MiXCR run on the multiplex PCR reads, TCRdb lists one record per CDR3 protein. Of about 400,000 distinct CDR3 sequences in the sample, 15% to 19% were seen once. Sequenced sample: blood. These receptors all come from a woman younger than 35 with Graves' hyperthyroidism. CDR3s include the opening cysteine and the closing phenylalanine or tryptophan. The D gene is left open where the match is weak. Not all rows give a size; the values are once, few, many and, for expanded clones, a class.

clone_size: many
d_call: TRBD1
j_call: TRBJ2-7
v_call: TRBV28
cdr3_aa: CASRDRGRDEQYF
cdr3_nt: TGTGCCAGCAGGGACAGGGGGCGCGACGAGCAGTACTTC

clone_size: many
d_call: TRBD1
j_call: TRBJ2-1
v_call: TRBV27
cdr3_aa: CASSLLTGYEQFF
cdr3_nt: TGTGCCAGCAGTTTACTGACAGGGTATGAGCAGTTCTTC

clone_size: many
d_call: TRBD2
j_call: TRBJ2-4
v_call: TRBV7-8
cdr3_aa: CASSLVASGRAWTKNIQYF
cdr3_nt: TGTGCCAGCAGCTTAGTAGCTAGCGGGAGGGCCTGGACCAAAAACATTCAGTACTTC

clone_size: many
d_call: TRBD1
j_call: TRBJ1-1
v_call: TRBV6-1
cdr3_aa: CASSYGQGAVRSTEAFF
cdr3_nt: TGTGCCAGCAGTTACGGACAGGGGGCCGTTAGGAGTACTGAAGCTTTCTTT

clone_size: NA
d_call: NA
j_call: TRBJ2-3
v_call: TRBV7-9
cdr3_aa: CASSLGGTHTDTQYF
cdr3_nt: TGTGCCAGCAGCTTAGGGGGTACCCACACAGATACGCAGTATTTT

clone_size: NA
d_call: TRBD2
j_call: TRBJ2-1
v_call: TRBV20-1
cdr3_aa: CSATRPPLGPNKLAGGPYEQFF
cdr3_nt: TGCAGTGCTACGCGACCCCCTCTCGGCCCGAATAAACTAGCGGGAGGGCCCTATGAGCAGTTCTTC

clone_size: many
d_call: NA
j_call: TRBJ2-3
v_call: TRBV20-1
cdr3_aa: CSALDPNPGTDTQYF
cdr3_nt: TGCAGCGCCCTAGATCCCAACCCGGGAACAGATACGCAGTATTTT

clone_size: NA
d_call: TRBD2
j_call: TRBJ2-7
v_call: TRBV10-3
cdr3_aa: CAITSASGSGYEQYF
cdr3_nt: TGTGCCATCACCTCCGCTAGCGGGAGTGGCTACGAGCAGTACTTC

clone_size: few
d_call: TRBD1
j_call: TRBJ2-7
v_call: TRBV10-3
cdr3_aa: CAISESGTGSYEQYF
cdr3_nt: TGTGCCATCAGTGAGTCCGGGACAGGGAGCTACGAGCAGTACTTC

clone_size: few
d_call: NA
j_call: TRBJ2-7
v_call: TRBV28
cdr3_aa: CASSRPYEQYF
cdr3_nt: TGTGCCAGCAGCCGTCCCTACGAGCAGTACTTC

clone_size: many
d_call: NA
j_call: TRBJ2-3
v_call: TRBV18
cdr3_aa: CASSTGRGRNTQYF
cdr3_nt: TGTGCCAGCTCAACCGGCCGGGGGCGCAATACGCAGTATTTT

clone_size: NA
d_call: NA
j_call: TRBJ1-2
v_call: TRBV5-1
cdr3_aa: CASSLGIQAANYGYTF
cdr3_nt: TGCGCCAGCAGCTTGGGAATCCAGGCCGCTAACTATGGCTACACCTTC

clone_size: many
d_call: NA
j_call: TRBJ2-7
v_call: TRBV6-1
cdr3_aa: CASRTQKTYEQYF
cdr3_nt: TGTGCCAGCAGAACCCAGAAAACCTACGAGCAGTACTTC

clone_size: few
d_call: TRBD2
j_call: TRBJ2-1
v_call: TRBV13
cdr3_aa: CASSLGGRAGLNNERFF
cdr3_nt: TGTGCCAGCAGCTTAGGCGGGAGGGCAGGGCTCAACAATGAGCGGTTCTTC

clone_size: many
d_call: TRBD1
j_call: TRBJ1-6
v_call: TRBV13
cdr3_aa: CASSSGTGGGRGSPLHF
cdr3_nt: TGTGCCAGCAGCTCCGGGACAGGGGGTGGTAGGGGTTCACCCCTCCACTTT

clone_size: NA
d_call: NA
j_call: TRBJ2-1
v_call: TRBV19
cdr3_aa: CASRPLGSSYNEQFF
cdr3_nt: TGTGCCAGTAGACCCCTAGGTAGCTCCTACAATGAGCAGTTCTTC

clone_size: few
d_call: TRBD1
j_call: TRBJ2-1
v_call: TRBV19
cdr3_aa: CASLTRDRGYNEQFF
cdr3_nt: TGTGCCAGTCTGACCCGGGACAGGGGCTACAATGAGCAGTTCTTC

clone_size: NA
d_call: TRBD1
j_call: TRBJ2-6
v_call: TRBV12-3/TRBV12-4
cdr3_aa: CASSFRGTHNSGANVLTF
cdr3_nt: TGTGCCAGCAGTTTCAGGGGGACACATAACTCTGGGGCCAACGTCCTGACTTTC

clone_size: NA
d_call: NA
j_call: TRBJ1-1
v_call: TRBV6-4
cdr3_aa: CARPQSSRGTEAFF
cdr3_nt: TGTGCCAGGCCTCAGAGCTCAAGAGGGACTGAAGCTTTCTTT

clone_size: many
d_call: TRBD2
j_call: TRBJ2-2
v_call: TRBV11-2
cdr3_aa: CASSLLPSGDNTGELFF
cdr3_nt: TGTGCCAGCAGCCTCCTACCAAGCGGGGATAACACCGGGGAGCTGTTTTTT

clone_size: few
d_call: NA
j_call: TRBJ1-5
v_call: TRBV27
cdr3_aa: CASSLMWNQPQHF
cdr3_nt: TGTGCCAGCAGTTTAATGTGGAATCAGCCCCAGCATTTT

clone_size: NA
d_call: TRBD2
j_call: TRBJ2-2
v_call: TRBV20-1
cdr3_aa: CSARLGTSASGELFF
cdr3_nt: TGCAGTGCTAGGCTAGGGACTAGCGCATCCGGGGAGCTGTTTTTT

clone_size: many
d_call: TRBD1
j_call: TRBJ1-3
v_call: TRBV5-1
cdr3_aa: CASSLSTGLRSGNTIYF
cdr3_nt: TGCGCCAGCAGCTTGTCGACAGGGCTACGCTCTGGAAACACCATATATTTT

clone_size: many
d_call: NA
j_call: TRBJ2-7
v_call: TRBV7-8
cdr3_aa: CASSLERGREQYF
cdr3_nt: TGTGCCAGCAGCTTAGAAAGGGGCAGAGAGCAGTACTTC

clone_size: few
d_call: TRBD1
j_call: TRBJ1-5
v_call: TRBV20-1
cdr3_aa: CSAATGTGDQPQHF
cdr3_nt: TGCAGTGCTGCAACCGGGACAGGAGATCAGCCCCAGCATTTT

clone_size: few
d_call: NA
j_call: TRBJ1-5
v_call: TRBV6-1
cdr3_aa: CASRFDTFNQPQHF
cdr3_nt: TGTGCCAGCAGATTCGACACCTTCAATCAGCCCCAGCATTTT

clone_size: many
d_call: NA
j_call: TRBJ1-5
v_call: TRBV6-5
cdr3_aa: CASSYSVSGGSQPQHF
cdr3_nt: TGTGCCAGCAGTTACTCGGTATCGGGGGGGAGTCAGCCCCAGCATTTT

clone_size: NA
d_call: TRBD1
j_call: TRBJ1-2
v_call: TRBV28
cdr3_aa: CASSFRTGSGYTF
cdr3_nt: TGTGCCAGCAGTTTCAGGACAGGCTCTGGCTACACCTTC

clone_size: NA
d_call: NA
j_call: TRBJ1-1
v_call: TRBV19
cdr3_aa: CASRLTGTPLEAFF
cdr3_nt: TGTGCCAGTAGGTTGACAGGAACACCCCTTGAAGCTTTCTTT

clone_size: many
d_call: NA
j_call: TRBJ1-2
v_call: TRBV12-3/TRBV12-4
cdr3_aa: CASSLGAGANGYTF
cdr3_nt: TGTGCCAGCAGTTTAGGAGCAGGGGCAAATGGCTACACCTTC

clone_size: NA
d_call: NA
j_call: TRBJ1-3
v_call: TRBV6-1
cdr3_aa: CASIPGLQTAGNTIYF
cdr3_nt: TGTGCCAGCATTCCGGGACTCCAAACGGCTGGAAACACCATATATTTT

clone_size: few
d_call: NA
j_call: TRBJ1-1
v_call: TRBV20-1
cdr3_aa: CSARSLLPGAETFF
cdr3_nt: TGCAGTGCTAGATCCTTACTTCCAGGGGCTGAAACTTTCTTT

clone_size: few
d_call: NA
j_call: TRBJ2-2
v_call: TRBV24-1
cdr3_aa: CATSDLAGTGELFF
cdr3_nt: TGTGCCACCAGTGATTTGGCGGGGACCGGGGAGCTGTTTTTT

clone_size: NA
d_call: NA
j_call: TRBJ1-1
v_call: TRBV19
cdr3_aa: CASSIEGRDTEAFF
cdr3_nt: TGTGCCAGTAGTATAGAAGGCAGGGACACTGAAGCTTTCTTT

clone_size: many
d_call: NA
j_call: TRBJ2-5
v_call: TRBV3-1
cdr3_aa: CASSRLAGAWTQYF
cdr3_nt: TGTGCCAGCAGCCGACTCGCGGGGGCGTGGACCCAGTACTTC

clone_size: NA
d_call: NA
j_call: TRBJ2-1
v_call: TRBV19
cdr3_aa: CASSIAAYSSEQFF
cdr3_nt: TGTGCCAGTAGTATAGCAGCGTATTCGTCTGAGCAGTTCTTC

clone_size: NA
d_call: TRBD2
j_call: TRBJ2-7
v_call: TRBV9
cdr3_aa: CASSAGLAVAYEQYF
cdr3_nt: TGTGCCAGCAGCGCGGGACTAGCGGTAGCCTACGAGCAGTACTTC

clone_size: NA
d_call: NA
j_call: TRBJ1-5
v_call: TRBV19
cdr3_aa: CASSMRVGWLKESNQPQHF
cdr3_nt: TGTGCCAGTAGTATGCGTGTGGGTTGGTTGAAGGAATCAAATCAGCCCCAGCATTTT

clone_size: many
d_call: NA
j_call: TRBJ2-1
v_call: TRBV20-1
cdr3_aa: CSVPGVTGDNEQFF
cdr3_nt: TGCAGTGTTCCCGGGGTGACGGGAGACAATGAGCAGTTCTTC

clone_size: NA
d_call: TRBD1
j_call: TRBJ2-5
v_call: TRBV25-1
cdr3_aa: CASSESGGRETQYF
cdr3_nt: TGTGCCAGCAGTGAATCAGGGGGCAGGGAGACCCAGTACTTC

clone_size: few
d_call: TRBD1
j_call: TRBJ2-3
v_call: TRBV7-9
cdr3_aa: CASRSGQDRQYF
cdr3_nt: TGTGCCAGCAGATCCGGACAGGACCGGCAGTATTTT

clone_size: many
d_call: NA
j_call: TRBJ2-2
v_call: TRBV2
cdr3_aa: CASRQVAGELFF
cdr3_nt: TGTGCCAGCCGACAGGTTGCCGGGGAGCTGTTTTTT

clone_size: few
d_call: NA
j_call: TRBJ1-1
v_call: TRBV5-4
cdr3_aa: CASSYLGTHTEAFF
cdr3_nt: TGTGCCAGCAGCTACCTCGGGACGCACACTGAAGCTTTCTTT

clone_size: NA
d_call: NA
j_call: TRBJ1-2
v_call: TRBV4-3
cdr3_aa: CASSQDQGWNYGYTF
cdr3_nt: TGCGCCAGCAGCCAAGATCAGGGGTGGAACTATGGCTACACCTTC

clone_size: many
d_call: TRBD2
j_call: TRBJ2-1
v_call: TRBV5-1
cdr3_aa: CASSSGTGLAGDWEQFF
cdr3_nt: TGCGCCAGCAGCTCCGGGACCGGACTAGCGGGAGACTGGGAGCAGTTCTTC

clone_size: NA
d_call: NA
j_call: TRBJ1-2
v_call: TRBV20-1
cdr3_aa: CSARDGGDYGYTF
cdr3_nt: TGCAGTGCTAGGGATGGGGGGGACTATGGCTACACCTTC

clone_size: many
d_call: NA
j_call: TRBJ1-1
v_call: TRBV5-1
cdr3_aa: CASSPYLANTEAFF
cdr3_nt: TGCGCCAGCAGCCCCTACCTAGCGAACACTGAAGCTTTCTTT

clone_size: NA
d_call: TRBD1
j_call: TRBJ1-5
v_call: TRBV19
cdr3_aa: CASSMGTGPQPQHF
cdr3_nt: TGTGCCAGTAGTATGGGGACAGGGCCTCAGCCCCAGCATTTT

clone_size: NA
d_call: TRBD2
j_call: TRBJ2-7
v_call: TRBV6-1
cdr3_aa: CASSPLAVSSYEQYF
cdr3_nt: TGTGCCAGCAGTCCCCTAGCGGTAAGCTCCTACGAGCAGTACTTC

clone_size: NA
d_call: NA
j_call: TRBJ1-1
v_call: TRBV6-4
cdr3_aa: CASSSPGHMDTEAFF
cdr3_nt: TGTGCCAGCAGTTCCCCGGGACACATGGACACTGAAGCTTTCTTT

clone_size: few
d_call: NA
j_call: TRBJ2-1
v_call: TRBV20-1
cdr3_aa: CSANYAFNEQFF
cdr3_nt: TGCAGTGCAAATTACGCTTTCAATGAGCAGTTCTTC

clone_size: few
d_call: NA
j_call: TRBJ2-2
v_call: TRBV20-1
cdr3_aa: CSAHPRVTGELFF
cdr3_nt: TGCAGTGCGCATCCCAGGGTCACCGGGGAGCTGTTTTTT

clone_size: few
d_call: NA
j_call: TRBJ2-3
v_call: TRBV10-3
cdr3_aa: CAISARDAGDTQYF
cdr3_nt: TGTGCCATCAGTGCCCGGGACGCTGGAGATACGCAGTATTTT

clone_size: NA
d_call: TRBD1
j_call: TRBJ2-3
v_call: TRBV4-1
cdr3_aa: CASSQDYHRDRVFADTQYF
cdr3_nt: TGCGCCAGCAGCCAAGACTATCACCGGGACAGGGTATTCGCAGATACGCAGTATTTT

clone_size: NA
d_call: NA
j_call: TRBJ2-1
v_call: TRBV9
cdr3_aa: CASSVATNPYNEQFF
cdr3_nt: TGTGCCAGCAGCGTAGCCACCAACCCCTACAATGAGCAGTTCTTC

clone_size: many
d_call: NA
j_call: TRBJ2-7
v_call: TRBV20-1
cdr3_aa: CSARDSSYEQYF
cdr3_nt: TGCAGTGCTAGAGATAGCTCCTACGAGCAGTACTTC

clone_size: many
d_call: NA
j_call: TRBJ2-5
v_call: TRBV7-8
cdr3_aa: CASSLVGTPSETQYF
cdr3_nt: TGTGCCAGCAGCTTAGTTGGGACACCCAGTGAGACCCAGTACTTC